This record covers a single TCR beta chain. Its matching antigen is unknown. V lost 6 bases and J lost 2, with 10 bases in between. CDR1 and CDR2 (germline): LNHDA, SQIVND (reference sequence). This CDR3 has 13 residues. This sample is drawn from a study of cytomegalovirus exposure and HLA in healthy donors. The study ran its PCR with 60 Vbeta and 13 Jbeta primers. Repertoires were generated with immunoSEQ multiplex PCR, while TCRdb's copy carries only in-frame clones and drops some. The sample consists of some 140,000 clones, more than 60% of them appearing once. Whole-study results and caveats: Per a prior analysis, the majority of TCR beta V segments were productive roughly 90% or roughly 30% of the time.

This TCR derives from a woman between 50 and 59 years old in good health and CMV-seropositive. This sequence joins TRBV19 and TRBJ2-5, with a possible D match to TRBD1 (6 bases). What was sequenced was PBMCs. Here the CDR3 reads CASRQGGQETQYF. DNA of the CDR3: TGTGCCAGTAGACAGGGTGGGCAAGAGACCCAGTACTTC.